Below are 10 T cell receptor beta chains sequenced from a single sample in a study of T-cell memory formation after mild COVID-19. TCRdb called the 5' RACE reads again in MiXCR, with one record for every CDR3 protein. In the table there are 500,000 to 600,000 distinct CDR3 sequences, about a sixth of which are singletons. The source material was PBMCs or a T cell subset sorted from them (not recorded which). The receptor set was obtained from an adult woman who had mild COVID-19 (a few samples of this study predate the infection). Cell type and time point are not known.

V usage is TRBV12-3 or TRBV12-4 and J usage is TRBJ2-7; the D gene is possibly TRBD2 (5 bases). V was cut by 6 bases and J by 0 bases, with 15 bases left in between. The CDR3 spans 15 residues. This CDR3 reads CASRPGGRVSYEQYF. The CDR3 bases are TGTGCCAGCAGGCCTGGAGGAAGGGTCTCCTACGAGCAGTACTTC.

The chain employs TRBV7-2 and TRBJ1-1, with D hard to call. CDR1 and CDR2 from the germline V gene are SGHTA and FQGNSA. CDR3 size: 11 residues. Between the trimmed V and J ends, which lost 6 bases and 5 bases, there was a span of 7 bases. The CDR3 spells CASRAETEAFF. In DNA, the CDR3 is TGTGCCAGCAGAGCGGAAACTGAAGCTTTCTTT.

V gene TRBV6-5 combines with J gene TRBJ1-1; the D is unclear. CDR3 length: 14 amino acids. V was shortened by 1 base and J by 2 bases, with 8 bases between the two germline ends. Germline CDR1 MNHEY, CDR2 SVGAGI. CDR3 bases: TGTGCCAGCAGTTACTTACAGTCTAACACTGAAGCTTTCTTT. Protein: CASSYLQSNTEAFF.

This clonotype was seen more than once but under ten times. The V call is TRBV12-3 or TRBV12-4, the J call TRBJ1-5; unclear D gene. V lost 2 bases, J lost 3 bases, and 5 bases lay in between. The CDR3 consists of 13 residues. The CDR3 DNA reads TGTGCCAGCAGTTTAACAGTCAATCAGCCCCAGCATTTT. As protein: CASSLTVNQPQHF.

This clonotype has more than one count but fewer than ten. This chain joins TRBV12-3 or TRBV12-4 and TRBJ1-5; 8 nucleotides agree with TRBD1. The CDR3 extends over 15 amino acids. The V gene end was trimmed by 5 bases and the J gene end by 7 bases; junction bases not matched to a gene: 10. The chain's CDR3 is CASSPQGAYHQPQHF. The CDR3 DNA reads as TGTGCCAGCAGTCCCCAGGGGGCATATCACCAGCCCCAGCATTTT.

This chain joins TRBV6-6 and TRBJ2-5, with 7 positions matching TRBD2. The CDR3 is 14 residues long. Germline CDR1 MNHNY, CDR2 SVGAGI (reference sequence). Unmatched junction bases numbered 3, after V lost 4 bases and J lost 1 base. The CDR3 DNA is TGTGCCAGCAGTTCGACTAGCTTCCAAGAGACCCAGTACTTC. Its protein product is CASSSTSFQETQYF.

This clonotype was detected a few times. Germline is not matched at one junction end, which may reflect a read error. The chain joins TRBV7-7 to TRBJ2-1; the D gene is possibly TRBD2 (6 bases). Germline values: CDR1 SSHAT, CDR2 FNYEAQ (reference sequence). The CDR3 has 16 residues. In DNA, the CDR3 is TGTGCTAGCAGCTTAGCGCCGGGAGTAGGTGGCGATGAGCAGTTCTTC. This gives the protein CASSLAPGVGGDEQFF.

The CDR3 reads CSVALSGRSYNEQFF. The DNA for the CDR3 is TGCAGCGTTGCGCTTAGCGGGAGATCCTACAATGAGCAGTTCTTC. The J gene is TRBJ2-1, the V gene TRBV29-1; 9 bases fit TRBD2. Germline-derived CDR1 and CDR2 are SQVTM and ANQGSEA. Unmatched junction bases numbered 5, after V lost 4 bases and J lost 1 base. This CDR3 has 15 residues.

This chain joins TRBV4-1 and TRBJ1-2; no reliable D call. Germline lookup yields CDR1 MGHRA and CDR2 YSYEKL. The CDR3 loop spans 14 amino acids. The germline V and J ends were trimmed by 3 bases and 7 bases, with 15 bases remaining between them. The CDR3 bases are TGCGCCAGCAGCCATACCCCCAGGAGGGCTGGCTACACCTTC. Amino acid sequence: CASSHTPRRAGYTF.

This clonotype was picked up a small number of times. The CDR3 protein is CASRPRDGDGAGELFF. The CDR3 nucleotides read TGTGCCAGCAGGCCCCGGGACGGCGATGGCGCCGGGGAGCTGTTTTTT. This chain uses TRBV9 with TRBJ2-2; the D call may be TRBD1 or TRBD2 (5 bases each). The CDR3 is 16 amino acids. V was shortened by 5 bases and J by 6 bases, with 20 bases between the two germline ends. Germline lookup yields CDR1 SGDLS and CDR2 YYNGEE.